The entry below gives a single T cell receptor beta chain sequence along with its context. Following a re-call of the 5' RACE reads, TCRdb has one entry per CDR3 protein and lacks DNA. This sample's clone table lists approximately 150,000 distinct CDR3 sequences. In germline, CDR1 is SQVTM, CDR2 ANQGSEA. CDR3 length: 15 amino acids. These data belong to a study of T cells expressing NK-cell markers. On the study more broadly: Sorted T-cell subsets CD3+CD56+NKG2C+, CD3+CD56+NKG2C- and CD3+CD56-NKG2C+ were TCR beta-sequenced.

The V and J genes are TRBV29-1 and TRBJ1-2; TCRdb reports TRBD1, a call that lacks DNA to check it against. The source of this sequence is a young man in good health. The specimen was blood T cells: a sorted CD56 or NKG2C T cell subset, CD4+ or CD8+ T cells, or bulk PBMC T cells (not recorded which). The chain's CDR3 is CSVDFQGQVHYGYTF.